This is a list of T cell receptor beta chains from one sample in a study of shared clonotypes between healthy human individuals. Generated by immunoSEQ multiplex PCR, the TCRdb table keeps only in-frame clones and is missing some. The sample lists about half a million clones; around 80% were seen once. Sequenced input: PBMCs. Source of these receptors: a woman in her thirties or forties in good health. Some clones in this sample may be carry-over from other donors' samples. CDR3s include the opening cysteine and the closing phenylalanine or tryptophan. The D gene is left open where the match is weak. For some rows the clone size is stated as once, few or many, or as a class when expanded; others skip it.

V: TRBV5-1; D: TRBD1; size: NA; J: TRBJ2-3; CDR3: CASSSTGEDTQYF; DNA: TGCGCCAGCAGCTCGACAGGGGAAGATACGCAGTATTTT
V: TRBV9; D: TRBD2; size: NA; J: TRBJ2-1; CDR3: CASSKARTSDNREQFF; DNA: TGTGCCAGCAGCAAAGCCCGGACTAGCGATAACCGGGAGCAGTTCTTC
V: TRBV6-5; D: NA; size: NA; J: TRBJ2-2; CDR3: CASARDPNTGELFF; DNA: TGTGCCAGCGCCCGGGACCCGAACACCGGGGAGCTGTTTTTT
V: TRBV7-9; D: NA; size: NA; J: TRBJ1-1; CDR3: CASSSRGGPATEAFF; DNA: TGTGCCAGCAGCTCCCGTGGGGGCCCGGCCACTGAAGCTTTCTTT
V: TRBV28; D: NA; size: NA; J: TRBJ2-5; CDR3: CASSFGLRHETQYF; DNA: TGTGCCAGCAGTTTCGGGCTGAGGCACGAGACCCAGTACTTC
V: TRBV7-2; D: NA; size: NA; J: TRBJ2-3; CDR3: CASSLRQVNIPDTQYF; DNA: TGTGCCAGCAGCTTAAGACAGGTTAATATCCCAGATACGCAGTATTTT
V: TRBV10-3; D: NA; size: NA; J: TRBJ2-5; CDR3: CAISAGIRETQYF; DNA: TGTGCCATCAGTGCCGGGATTCGAGAGACCCAGTACTTC
V: TRBV7-8; D: NA; size: NA; J: TRBJ2-7; CDR3: CASSPWADYEQYF; DNA: TGTGCCAGCAGCCCGTGGGCAGACTACGAGCAGTACTTC
V: TRBV19; D: NA; size: NA; J: TRBJ1-1; CDR3: CASSLVGGDTEAFF; DNA: TGTGCCAGTAGTCTGGTGGGTGGGGACACTGAAGCTTTCTTT
V: TRBV6-1; D: TRBD1; size: once; J: TRBJ1-1; CDR3: CASMRGTANTEAFF; DNA: TGTGCCAGCATGAGGGGGACAGCCAACACTGAAGCTTTCTTT
V: TRBV5-6; D: NA; size: NA; J: TRBJ2-1; CDR3: CASSLLADPYNEQFF; DNA: TGTGCCAGCAGCTTGTTGGCGGACCCCTACAATGAGCAGTTCTTC
V: TRBV14; D: TRBD2; size: NA; J: TRBJ2-7; CDR3: CASSVGLAAYEQYF; DNA: TGTGCCAGCAGCGTGGGACTAGCGGCGTACGAGCAGTACTTC
V: TRBV4-2; D: NA; size: NA; J: TRBJ2-2; CDR3: CASSHLRESGELFF; DNA: TGTGCCAGCAGCCATCTGCGAGAGTCCGGGGAGCTGTTTTTT
V: TRBV21-1; D: NA; size: few; J: TRBJ2-1; CDR3: CASSQARLAGVYNEQFF; DNA: TGTGCCAGCAGCCAGGCCCGGCTAGCGGGGGTCTACAATGAGCAGTTCTTC
V: TRBV4-1; D: TRBD2; size: once; J: TRBJ2-2; CDR3: CASSHQAGEIFTGELFF; DNA: TGCGCCAGCAGCCATCAAGCGGGAGAGATCTTCACCGGGGAGCTGTTTTTT